This TCR beta chain was sequenced for a study of Ad26.COV2.S vaccination and SARS-CoV-2 variants. Study details: Once, or twice with 56 days between doses, Ad26.COV2.S was given intramuscularly.

Specified treatment: 15 to 20 received Ad26.COV2.S at low or high dose, single or two shots; 5 received placebo; per-sample allocation not given. All samples were drawn on day 63, counting from the first vaccine or placebo injection. Libraries were prepared by immunoSEQ multiplex PCR; TCRdb keeps only in-frame clonotypes and omits some of them. The table shows around 400,000 clones, with around 90% occurring only once. This clonotype originated in a person aged 18-65 years who received the Ad26.COV2.S COVID-19 vaccine or a placebo. The sequencing used peripheral blood, collected in a trial of Ad26.COV2.S vaccine versus placebo.

The chain's CDR3 is CASSYSTPNVAEAFF. CDR3 in DNA: TGTGCCAGCAGTTACTCGACGCCGAACGTCGCTGAAGCTTTCTTT. The chain uses TRBV6-5 and TRBJ1-1, with no clear D. Germline V CDR1 and CDR2: MNHEY, SVGAGI. There are 15 residues in the CDR3. Trimming pared 0 bases from V and 6 bases from J, leaving 14 bases between.